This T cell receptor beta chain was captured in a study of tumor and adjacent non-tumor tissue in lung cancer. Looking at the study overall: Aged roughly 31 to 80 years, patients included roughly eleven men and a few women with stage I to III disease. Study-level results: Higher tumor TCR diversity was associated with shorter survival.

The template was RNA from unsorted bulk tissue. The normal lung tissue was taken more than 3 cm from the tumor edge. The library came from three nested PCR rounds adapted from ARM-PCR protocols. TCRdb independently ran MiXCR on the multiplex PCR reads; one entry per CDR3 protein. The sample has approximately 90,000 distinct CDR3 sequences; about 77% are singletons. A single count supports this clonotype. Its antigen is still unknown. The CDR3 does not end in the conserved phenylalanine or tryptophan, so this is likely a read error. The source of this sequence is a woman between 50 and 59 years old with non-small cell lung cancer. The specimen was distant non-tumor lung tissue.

The CDR3, as DNA: TGTGCCAGCTGTGCCCAGGGACACACAGATACGCAGCATTTG. Translating gives CASCAQGHTDTQHL. The rearrangement joins TRBV6-6 to TRBJ2-3; D possibly corresponds to TRBD1 (6 bases). The J call may not be correct, given that the DNA end is closer to TRBJ1-5. CDR1 is MNHNY and CDR2 is SVGAGI in the germline V gene (reference sequence). This CDR3 has 14 residues.